This T cell receptor (beta chain) was obtained from a study of blood T cell repertoires in COVID-19. With V trimmed by 1 base and J by 6 bases, 10 bases remained unmatched. The CDR3 spans 17 residues. Looked up from germline, CDR1 is LGHNA and CDR2 is YSLEER. Sequencing was performed with immunoSEQ multiplex PCR; in TCRdb, only in-frame clones are kept and a portion is missing. The sample contains about 370,000 clones, 70% to 90% of which appear only once. The chain is built from TRBV4-3 and TRBJ2-1; 9 bases map to TRBD2. This sequence was found in a woman aged 25-40 years with COVID-19, enrolled during active disease. Sequencing was performed on peripheral blood. The chain's CDR3 is CASSQGWRGGLSNEQFF. CDR3 nucleotides: TGCGCCAGCAGCCAAGGGTGGCGGGGGGGGCTTTCCAATGAGCAGTTCTTC.